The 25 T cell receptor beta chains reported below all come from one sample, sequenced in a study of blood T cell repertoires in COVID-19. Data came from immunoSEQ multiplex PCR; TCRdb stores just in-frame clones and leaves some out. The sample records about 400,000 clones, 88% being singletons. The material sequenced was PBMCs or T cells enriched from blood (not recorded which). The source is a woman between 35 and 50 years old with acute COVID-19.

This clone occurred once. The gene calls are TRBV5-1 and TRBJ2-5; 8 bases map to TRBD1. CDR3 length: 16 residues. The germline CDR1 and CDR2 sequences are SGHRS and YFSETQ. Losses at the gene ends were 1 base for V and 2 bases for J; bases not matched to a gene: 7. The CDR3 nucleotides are TGCGCCAGCAGCTTGTTGCAGGGGGCTGAACAAGAGACCCAGTACTTC. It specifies CASSLLQGAEQETQYF.

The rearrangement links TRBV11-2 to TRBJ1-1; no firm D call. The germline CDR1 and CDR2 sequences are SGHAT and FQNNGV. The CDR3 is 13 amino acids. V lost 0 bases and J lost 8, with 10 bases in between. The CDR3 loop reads CASSLDRDHEAFF. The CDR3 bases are TGTGCCAGCAGCTTAGATCGGGATCACGAAGCTTTCTTT.

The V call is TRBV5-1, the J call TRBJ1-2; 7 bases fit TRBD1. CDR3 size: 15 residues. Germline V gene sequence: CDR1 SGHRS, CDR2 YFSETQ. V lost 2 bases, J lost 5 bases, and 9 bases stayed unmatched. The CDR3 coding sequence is TGCGCCAGCAGCTTAAGTGAGGGGGCGCGTTATGGCTACACCTTC. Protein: CASSLSEGARYGYTF.

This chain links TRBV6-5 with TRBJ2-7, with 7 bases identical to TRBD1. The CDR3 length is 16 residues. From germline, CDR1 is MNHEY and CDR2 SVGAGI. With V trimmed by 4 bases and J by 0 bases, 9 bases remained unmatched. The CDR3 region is CASSFIGDSNSYEQYF. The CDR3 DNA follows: TGTGCCAGCAGTTTCATAGGGGACAGCAACTCCTACGAGCAGTACTTC.

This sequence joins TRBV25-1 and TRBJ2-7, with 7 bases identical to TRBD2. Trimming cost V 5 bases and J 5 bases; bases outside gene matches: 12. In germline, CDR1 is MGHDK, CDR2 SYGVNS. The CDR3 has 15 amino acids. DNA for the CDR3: TGTGCCAGCAGTCCCCCGGGAGGCAGTATAAACGAGCAGTACTTC. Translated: CASSPPGGSINEQYF.

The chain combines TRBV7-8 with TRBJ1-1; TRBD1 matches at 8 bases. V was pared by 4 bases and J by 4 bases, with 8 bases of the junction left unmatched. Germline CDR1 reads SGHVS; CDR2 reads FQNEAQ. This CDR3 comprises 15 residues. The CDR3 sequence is CASSSRQGIATEAFF. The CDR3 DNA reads TGTGCCAGCAGCTCTCGACAGGGGATAGCCACTGAAGCTTTCTTT.

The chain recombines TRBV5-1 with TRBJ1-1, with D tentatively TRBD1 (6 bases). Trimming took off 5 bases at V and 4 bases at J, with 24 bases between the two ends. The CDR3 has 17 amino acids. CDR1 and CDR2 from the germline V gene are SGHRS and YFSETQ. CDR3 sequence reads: CASRPSGTLGWSTEAFF. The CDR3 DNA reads TGCGCCAGCAGACCTTCCGGGACACTCGGATGGAGCACTGAAGCTTTCTTT.

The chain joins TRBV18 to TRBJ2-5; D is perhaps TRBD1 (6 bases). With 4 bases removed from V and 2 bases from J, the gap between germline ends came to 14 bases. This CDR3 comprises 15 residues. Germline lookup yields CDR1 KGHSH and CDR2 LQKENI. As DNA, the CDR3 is TGTGCCAGCTCACTGACCGGGACACCTCAAGAGACCCAGTACTTC. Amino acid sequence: CASSLTGTPQETQYF. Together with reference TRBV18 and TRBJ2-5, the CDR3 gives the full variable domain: NAGVMQNPRHLVRRRGQEARLRCSPMKGHSHVYWYRQLPEEGLKFMVYLQKENIIDESGMPKERFSAEFPKEGPSILRIQQVVRGDSAAYFCASSLTGTPQETQYFGPGTRLLVL.

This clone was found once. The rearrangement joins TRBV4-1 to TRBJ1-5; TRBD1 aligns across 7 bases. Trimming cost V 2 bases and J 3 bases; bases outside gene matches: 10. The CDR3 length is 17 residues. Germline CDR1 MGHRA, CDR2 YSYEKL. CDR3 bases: TGCGCCAGCAGCCAACCGACAGGGCTGAGGGACAATCAGCCCCAGCATTTT. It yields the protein CASSQPTGLRDNQPQHF.

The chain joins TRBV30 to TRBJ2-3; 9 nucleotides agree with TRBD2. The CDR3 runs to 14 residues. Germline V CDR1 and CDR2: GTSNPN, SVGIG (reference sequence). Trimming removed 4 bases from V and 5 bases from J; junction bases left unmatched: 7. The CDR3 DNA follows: TGTGCCTGGACTGTAGCGGGGGATGGAGATACGCAGTATTTT. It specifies CAWTVAGDGDTQYF.

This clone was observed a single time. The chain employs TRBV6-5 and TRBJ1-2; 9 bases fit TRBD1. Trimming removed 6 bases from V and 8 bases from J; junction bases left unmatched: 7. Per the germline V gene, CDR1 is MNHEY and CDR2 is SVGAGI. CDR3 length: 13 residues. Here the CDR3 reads CASRRQGEGGYTF. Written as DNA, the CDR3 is TGTGCCAGCAGGCGACAGGGGGAGGGAGGCTACACCTTC.

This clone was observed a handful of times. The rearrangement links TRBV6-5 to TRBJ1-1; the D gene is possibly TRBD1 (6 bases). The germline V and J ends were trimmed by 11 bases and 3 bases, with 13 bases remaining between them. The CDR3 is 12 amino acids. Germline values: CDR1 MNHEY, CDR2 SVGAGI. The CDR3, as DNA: TGTGCCGCGGGGGGGGCCTACACTGAAGCTTTCTTT. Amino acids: CAAGGAYTEAFF.

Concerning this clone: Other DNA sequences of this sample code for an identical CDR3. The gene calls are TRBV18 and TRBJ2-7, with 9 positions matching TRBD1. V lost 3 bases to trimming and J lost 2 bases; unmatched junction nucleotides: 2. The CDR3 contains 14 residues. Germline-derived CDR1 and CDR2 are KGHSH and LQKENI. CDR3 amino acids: CASSPGQGPYEQYF. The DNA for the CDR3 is TGTGCCAGCTCACCGGGACAGGGTCCCTACGAGCAGTACTTC.

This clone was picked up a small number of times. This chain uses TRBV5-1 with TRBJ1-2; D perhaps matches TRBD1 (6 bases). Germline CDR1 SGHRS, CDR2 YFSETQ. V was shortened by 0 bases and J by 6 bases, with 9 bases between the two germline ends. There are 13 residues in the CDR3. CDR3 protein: CASSLGQVDGYTF. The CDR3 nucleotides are TGCGCCAGCAGCTTGGGACAGGTGGATGGCTACACCTTC.

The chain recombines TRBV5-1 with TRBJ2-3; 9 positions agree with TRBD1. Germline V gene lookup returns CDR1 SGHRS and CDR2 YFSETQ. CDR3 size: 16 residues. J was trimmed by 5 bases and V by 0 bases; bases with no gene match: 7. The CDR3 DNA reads TGCGCCAGCAGCTTGGCCGGGACAGGGCGTCAAGATACGCAGTATTTT. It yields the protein CASSLAGTGRQDTQYF. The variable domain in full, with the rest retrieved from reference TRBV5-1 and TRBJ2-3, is KAGVTQTPRYLIKTRGQQVTLSCSPISGHRSVSWYQQTPGQGLQFLFEYFSETQRNKGNFPGRFSGRQFSNSRSEMNVSTLELGDSALYLCASSLAGTGRQDTQYFGPGTRLTVL.

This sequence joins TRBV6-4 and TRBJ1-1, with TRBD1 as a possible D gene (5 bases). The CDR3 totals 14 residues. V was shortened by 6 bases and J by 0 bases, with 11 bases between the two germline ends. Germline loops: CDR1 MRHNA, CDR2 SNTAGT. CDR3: CASRATGMNTEAFF. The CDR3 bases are TGTGCCAGCAGGGCTACAGGAATGAACACTGAAGCTTTCTTT.

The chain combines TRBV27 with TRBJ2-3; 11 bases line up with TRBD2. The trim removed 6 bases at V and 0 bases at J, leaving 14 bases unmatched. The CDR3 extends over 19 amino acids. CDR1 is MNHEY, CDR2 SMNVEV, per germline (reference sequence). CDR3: CASRSSPIAGGISTDTQYF. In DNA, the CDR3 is TGTGCCAGCAGATCGAGCCCTATAGCGGGGGGGATTAGCACAGATACGCAGTATTTT.

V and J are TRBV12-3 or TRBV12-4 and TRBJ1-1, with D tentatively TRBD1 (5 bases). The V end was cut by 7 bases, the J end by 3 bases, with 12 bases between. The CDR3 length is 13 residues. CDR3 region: CASTRTGDTEAFF. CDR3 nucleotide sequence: TGTGCCAGCACCCGAACGGGGGACACTGAAGCTTTCTTT.

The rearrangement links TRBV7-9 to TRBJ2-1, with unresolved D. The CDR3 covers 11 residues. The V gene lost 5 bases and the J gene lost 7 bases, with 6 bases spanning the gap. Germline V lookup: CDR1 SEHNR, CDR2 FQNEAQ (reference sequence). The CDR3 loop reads CASSLGNEQFF. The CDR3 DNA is TGTGCCAGCAGCCTCGGGAATGAGCAGTTCTTC.

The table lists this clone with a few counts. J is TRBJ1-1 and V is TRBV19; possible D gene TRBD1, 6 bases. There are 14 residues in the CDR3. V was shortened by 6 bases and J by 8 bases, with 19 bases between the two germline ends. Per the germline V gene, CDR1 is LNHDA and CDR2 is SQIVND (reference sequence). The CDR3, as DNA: TGTGCCAGTAGGCGAGAATGGGACATGGGCGAAGCTTTCTTT. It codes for CASRREWDMGEAFF. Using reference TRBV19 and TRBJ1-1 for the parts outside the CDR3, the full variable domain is DGGITQSPKYLFRKEGQNVTLSCEQNLNHDAMYWYRQDPGQGLRLIYYSQIVNDFQKGDIAEGYSVSREKKESFPLTVTSAQKNPTAFYLCASRREWDMGEAFFGQGTRLTVV.

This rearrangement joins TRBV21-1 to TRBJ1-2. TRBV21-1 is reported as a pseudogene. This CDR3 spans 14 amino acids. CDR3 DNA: TGTGCCAGCAGCAAAAGCAGTAGCCCCGATGGCTACACCTTC. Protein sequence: CASSKSSSPDGYTF.

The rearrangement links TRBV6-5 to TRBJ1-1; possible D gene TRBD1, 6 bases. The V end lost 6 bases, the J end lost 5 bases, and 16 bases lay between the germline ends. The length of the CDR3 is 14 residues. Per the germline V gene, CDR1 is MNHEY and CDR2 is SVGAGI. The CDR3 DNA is TGTGCCAGCAGGGCGGCCAGGGGAGGGACTGAAGCTTTCTTT. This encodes CASRAARGGTEAFF.

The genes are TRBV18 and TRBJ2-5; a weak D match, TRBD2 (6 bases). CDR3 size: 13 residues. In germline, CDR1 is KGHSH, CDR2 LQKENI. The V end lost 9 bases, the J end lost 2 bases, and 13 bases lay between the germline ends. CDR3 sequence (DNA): TGTGCCAGTCAACGGGGGAGACAAGAGACCCAGTACTTC. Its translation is CASQRGRQETQYF. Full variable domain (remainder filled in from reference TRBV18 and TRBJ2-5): NAGVMQNPRHLVRRRGQEARLRCSPMKGHSHVYWYRQLPEEGLKFMVYLQKENIIDESGMPKERFSAEFPKEGPSILRIQQVVRGDSAAYFCASQRGRQETQYFGPGTRLLVL.

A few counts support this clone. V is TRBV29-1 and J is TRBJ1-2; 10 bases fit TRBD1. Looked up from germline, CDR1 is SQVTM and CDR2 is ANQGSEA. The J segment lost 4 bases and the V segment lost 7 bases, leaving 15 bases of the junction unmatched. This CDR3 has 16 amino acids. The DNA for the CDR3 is TGCAGCGCTCAAACCCGGGACAGGGGTGGAACCTATGGCTACACCTTC. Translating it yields CSAQTRDRGGTYGYTF.

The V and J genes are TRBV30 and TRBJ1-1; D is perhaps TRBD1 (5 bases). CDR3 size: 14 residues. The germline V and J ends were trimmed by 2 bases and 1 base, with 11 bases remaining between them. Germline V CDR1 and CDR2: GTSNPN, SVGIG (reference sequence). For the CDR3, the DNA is TGTGCCTGGAGTCAGGGACTGGGGAACACTGAAGCTTTCTTT. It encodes CAWSQGLGNTEAFF.